The clone carrying this TCR beta chain was seen ten or more times. There are 16 residues in the CDR3. From germline, CDR1 is SGHTA and CDR2 FQGNSA. Trimming removed 0 bases from V and 0 bases from J, with 12 bases in between. Each CDR3 protein gets one entry after TCRdb re-called the RACE reads with MiXCR. Counted here are 33,000 or so distinct CDR3 sequences, 9% to 15% occurring once; the ten biggest clones make up about 1.9%. The data were taken from a study of human T cells and chemical hapten exposure. Documented time point: pre-sensitization, week 0. The sample's treatment: therapeutic diphenylcyclopropenone sensitization with weekly scalp DPC. Total RNA came from unfractionated whole blood.

The material sequenced was whole blood, taken in connection with sensitization to the hapten diphenylcyclopropenone (DPC). The rearrangement uses TRBV7-2 and TRBJ2-7, with D possibly being TRBD1 or TRBD2 (5 bases each). The origin of this receptor is a woman aged 40 to 55 with alopecia areata. Some clones in this sample may be carry-over from other donors' samples. As DNA, the CDR3 is TGTGCCAGCAGCTTAGCCGTGGGACCAACCTCCTACGAGCAGTACTTC. This gives the protein CASSLAVGPTSYEQYF.